The next 27 T cell receptor beta chains were all read from a single sample in a study of blood T cell repertoires in COVID-19. The repertoire was sequenced with immunoSEQ multiplex PCR; TCRdb's copy has only in-frame clones and lacks some. This sample has hundreds of thousands of clones; about 80% occur once, and the top ten carry 4.5% to 6%. Input material: peripheral blood. The origin of the receptors is a woman older than 75 with active or convalescent COVID-19.

The chain has TRBV20-1 and TRBJ2-1; possibly TRBD2 for D (6 bases). In germline, CDR1 is DFQATT, CDR2 SNEGSKA (reference sequence). The CDR3 runs 11 residues. V shed 8 bases and J shed 8 bases, with 13 bases lying between them. The CDR3 protein is CSTNTGDEQFF. CDR3 bases: TGCAGTACTAATACGGGGGATGAGCAGTTCTTC.

The chain links TRBV27 to TRBJ2-7, with D maybe TRBD2 (6 bases). Germline V gene lookup returns CDR1 MNHEY and CDR2 SMNVEV (reference sequence). The CDR3 sequence is 15 residues long. Between the trimmed V and J ends, which lost 2 bases and 1 base, there was a span of 12 bases. CDR3 bases: TGTGCCAGCAGTTTAAGGGCTAGCGTGTCCTACGAGCAGTACTTC. Encoded protein: CASSLRASVSYEQYF.

The chain combines TRBV30 with TRBJ2-1; 15 nucleotides line up with TRBD2. Trimming cost V 5 bases and J 2 bases; bases outside gene matches: 13. The CDR3 covers 19 residues. CDR1 is GTSNPN and CDR2 is SVGIG in the germline V gene (reference sequence). The CDR3 spells CAWSYRTSGRGAPYNEQFF. The CDR3 DNA reads as TGTGCCTGGTCATATAGGACTAGCGGGAGGGGGGCCCCCTACAATGAGCAGTTCTTC.

This sequence joins TRBV5-1 and TRBJ1-2; D call uncertain. This CDR3 is built from 13 residues. Germline values: CDR1 SGHRS, CDR2 YFSETQ. V was shortened by 4 bases and J by 4 bases, with 11 bases between the two germline ends. In DNA, the CDR3 is TGCGCCAGCAGCCCACTGCCTAGCTATGGCTACACCTTC. Protein sequence: CASSPLPSYGYTF.

The chain is built from TRBV9 and TRBJ1-4, with 8 bases fitting TRBD1. This CDR3 has 16 amino acids. Germline trimming cut 4 bases from V and 4 bases from J; bases unmatched to any gene: 9. Germline V gives CDR1 SGDLS, CDR2 YYNGEE. The CDR3 sequence is CASSRGPTGGNEKLFF. The DNA of the CDR3 is TGTGCCAGCAGCCGTGGGCCAACAGGGGGTAATGAAAAACTGTTTTTT.

The chain has TRBV5-1 and TRBJ2-3; TRBD1 might be the D (5 bases). V lost 0 bases and J lost 4, with 9 bases in between. Germline CDR1 and CDR2: SGHRS and YFSETQ. This CDR3 has 14 residues. The CDR3 here is CASSLEQAPDTQYF. DNA of the CDR3: TGCGCCAGCAGCTTGGAACAGGCGCCAGATACGCAGTATTTT.

V usage is TRBV6-1 and J usage is TRBJ2-3; D not resolved. Germline loops: CDR1 MNHNS, CDR2 SASEGT. Trimming pared 6 bases from V and 2 bases from J, leaving 12 bases between. This CDR3 comprises 14 residues. CDR3: CASSPPGSTDTQYF. The CDR3 bases are TGTGCCAGCAGCCCGCCCGGGTCCACAGATACGCAGTATTTT.

The V gene is TRBV5-6, the J gene TRBJ1-1; 10 bases map to TRBD1. Germline trimming cut 4 bases from V and 11 bases from J; bases unmatched to any gene: 17. CDR3 length: 16 residues. The V gene's germline CDR1 is SGHDT and CDR2 YYEEEE. The CDR3 region is CASSNSLTGGVSGAFF. The CDR3 nucleotides read TGTGCCAGCAGCAACAGCCTGACAGGGGGCGTTTCCGGCGCTTTCTTT.

The V gene is TRBV28, the J gene TRBJ1-4; 10 bases line up with TRBD1. Germline trimming cut 5 bases from V and 5 bases from J; bases unmatched to any gene: 8. Germline V gene sequence: CDR1 MDHEN, CDR2 SYDVKM. CDR3 length equals 16 residues. CDR3 coding DNA: TGTGCCAGCAGTCCAGGGACGGGACAGGGGAATGAAAAACTGTTTTTT. Protein sequence: CASSPGTGQGNEKLFF. The full variable domain, rest sourced from reference TRBV28 and TRBJ1-4, is DVKVTQSSRYLVKRTGEKVFLECVQDMDHENMFWYRQDPGLGLRLIYFSYDVKMKEKGDIPEGYSVSREKKERFSLILESASTNQTSMYLCASSPGTGQGNEKLFFGSGTQLSVL.

This chain joins TRBV19 and TRBJ1-1; a weak D match, TRBD1 (5 bases). The V and J ends lost 5 bases and 4 bases respectively, with 14 bases between them. CDR1 and CDR2 from the germline V gene are LNHDA and SQIVND (reference sequence). This CDR3 has 14 amino acids. The CDR3 reads CASSSGPRGTEAFF. The CDR3 DNA reads TGTGCCAGTAGTTCCGGACCTAGGGGCACTGAAGCTTTCTTT.

This clone was picked up one time. The V gene is TRBV3-1 (or the pseudogene TRBV3-2), the J gene TRBJ2-7; 7 bases map to TRBD2. CDR1 and CDR2 (germline): LGHDT, YNNKEL (reference sequence). This CDR3 has 15 amino acids. With 4 bases clipped from V and 2 bases from J, the junction kept 8 bases outside the gene matches. CDR3 amino acids: CASSRGPSGTYEQYF. DNA of the CDR3: TGTGCCAGCAGCCGAGGGCCCAGCGGGACCTACGAGCAGTACTTC.

The V gene is TRBV21-1, the J gene TRBJ1-2; the listed D gene, TRBD1, was not tested against the DNA. TRBV21-1 is a listed pseudogene. CDR3 length: 18 amino acids. DNA for the CDR3: TGTGCCAGCAGCAAAGACGTTCCGGGACAGGGTAAGAACTATGGCTACACCTTC. Protein product: CASSKDVPGQGKNYGYTF.

A single count supports this clone. The genes are TRBV28 and TRBJ1-5, with TRBD1 identical over 7 bases. Germline V gene sequence: CDR1 MDHEN, CDR2 SYDVKM. Trimming took 5 bases from V and 12 from J; bases not matched to a gene: 10. This CDR3 is built from 13 residues. The CDR3: CASSTRTTGHQHF. Written as DNA, the CDR3 is TGTGCCAGCAGTACTCGGACGACAGGGCACCAGCATTTT.

V usage is TRBV27 and J usage is TRBJ1-1, with 7 nucleotides matching TRBD1. Looked up from germline, CDR1 is MNHEY and CDR2 is SMNVEV (reference sequence). The V and J ends lost 4 bases and 6 bases, in that order; junction bases with no gene match: 8. This CDR3 region has 14 residues. The CDR3 DNA reads as TGTGCCAGCAGTTCGGGGCTAACAGGGGCTGAAGCTTTCTTT. Translating it yields CASSSGLTGAEAFF.

The V call is TRBV19, the J call TRBJ1-5; D is ambiguous. The germline V gene has CDR1 LNHDA and CDR2 SQIVND (reference sequence). Trimming shortened V by 7 bases and J by 0 bases, and 13 bases separated the two germline ends. The CDR3 consists of 15 residues. The CDR3 DNA sequence: TGTGCCAGTACTCGAGACAATTATAGCAATCAGCCCCAGCATTTT. It is translated as CASTRDNYSNQPQHF.

The chain carries TRBV6-1 and TRBJ1-5, with TRBD1 matching 9 bases. Germline values: CDR1 MNHNS, CDR2 SASEGT. The CDR3 contains 17 residues. The V segment lost 1 base and the J segment 5 bases; nucleotides outside the gene matches: 9. The CDR3 protein is CASSEGWGDRVHQPQHF. CDR3 nucleotides: TGTGCCAGCAGTGAAGGTTGGGGGGACAGGGTGCATCAGCCCCAGCATTTT.

The chain recombines TRBV3-1 (or the pseudogene TRBV3-2) with TRBJ2-3; 11 bases map to TRBD1. The CDR3 runs 17 residues. Per the germline V gene, CDR1 is LGHDT and CDR2 is YNNKEL (reference sequence). The J segment lost 5 bases and the V segment lost 0 bases, leaving 7 bases of the junction unmatched. The CDR3 DNA reads TGTGCCAGCAGCCAAGATATTAGGACAGGGGGCGAAGATACGCAGTATTTT. This gives the protein CASSQDIRTGGEDTQYF.

This sequence joins TRBV30 and TRBJ1-2; D is unclear. CDR3 size: 13 residues. Deletions cut 0 bases from V and 7 bases from J, with 12 bases between. The germline CDR1 and CDR2 sequences are GTSNPN and SVGIG (reference sequence). The CDR3 coding sequence is TGTGCCTGGAGTGTCGAGCCCCTCTTTGGCTACACCTTC. It codes for CAWSVEPLFGYTF.

The chain joins TRBV24-1 to TRBJ2-3; 12 bases agree with TRBD2. Germline lookup yields CDR1 KGHDR and CDR2 SFDVKD. The CDR3 is 18 residues long. J gave up 0 bases and V 4 bases, and 7 bases lay outside the gene matches. The CDR3 nucleotides are TGTGCCACCAGTGACCCCGGACTAGCGGGGACAAGCACAGATACGCAGTATTTT. This gives the protein CATSDPGLAGTSTDTQYF.

This chain uses TRBV30 with TRBJ1-6; 9 nucleotides agree with TRBD1. The CDR3 loop spans 14 amino acids. Germline-derived CDR1 and CDR2 are GTSNPN and SVGIG (reference sequence). With 6 bases clipped from V and 5 bases from J, the junction kept 5 bases outside the gene matches. The CDR3 reads CACLTGGNNSPLHF. The CDR3, as DNA: TGTGCCTGCCTGACAGGGGGAAATAATTCACCCCTCCACTTT.

The chain has TRBV6-5 and TRBJ2-7, with 7 bases matching TRBD1. Germline V gives CDR1 MNHEY, CDR2 SVGAGI. The V gene end was trimmed by 2 bases and the J gene end by 5 bases; junction bases not matched to a gene: 6. The CDR3 is made up of 14 amino acids. The CDR3 region is CASSYRGRFHEQYF. CDR3 DNA: TGTGCCAGCAGTTACAGGGGGCGGTTTCACGAGCAGTACTTC.

This clone was seen only once. The chain combines TRBV15 with TRBJ1-5; D unclear. This CDR3 contains 12 residues. The germline gives CDR1 LNHNV, CDR2 YYDKDF (reference sequence). V lost 2 bases and J 5 bases, leaving 4 bases between the germline ends. CDR3 amino acids: CATSRRDQPQHF. The CDR3, as DNA: TGTGCCACCAGCAGACGGGATCAGCCCCAGCATTTT. Combining the CDR3 with reference TRBV15 and TRBJ1-5 gives the whole variable domain DAMVIQNPRYQVTQFGKPVTLSCSQTLNHNVMYWYQQKSSQAPKLLFHYYDKDFNNEADTPDNFQSRRPNTSFCFLDIRSPGLGDTAMYLCATSRRDQPQHFGDGTRLSIL.

The chain carries TRBV5-1 and TRBJ2-3; TRBD2 aligns across 7 bases. Per germline, CDR1 SGHRS and CDR2 YFSETQ. The CDR3 runs to 14 residues. V lost 7 bases, J lost 1 base, and 6 bases stayed unmatched. The CDR3 is CASALAERTDTQYF. DNA of the CDR3: TGCGCCAGCGCCCTAGCGGAACGCACAGATACGCAGTATTTT.

This clone was detected only a few times. The chain carries TRBV2 and TRBJ2-7; D is undetermined. The V end lost 5 bases, the J end lost 2 bases, and 4 bases lay between the germline ends. The CDR3 covers 11 residues. CDR1 and CDR2 (germline): SNHLY, FYNNEI. The CDR3, as DNA: TGTGCCAGCAGTCCCACCTACGAGCAGTACTTC. This sequence encodes CASSPTYEQYF.

There are a few counts of this clone. The rearrangement links TRBV7-6 to TRBJ2-7, with 14 nucleotides matching TRBD2. Trimming removed 1 base from V and 4 bases from J; junction bases left unmatched: 0. The germline CDR1 and CDR2 sequences are SGHVS and FNYEAQ. This CDR3 is 15 amino acids long. Written as DNA, the CDR3 is TGTGCCAGCAGCTTAGGACTAGCGGGAGGGTACGAGCAGTACTTC. Its protein product is CASSLGLAGGYEQYF.

The chain couples TRBV28 to TRBJ1-1; D unclear. Germline V gene data show CDR1 as MDHEN and CDR2 as SYDVKM. The CDR3 length is 12 residues. V lost 3 bases and J lost 3, with 5 bases in between. The CDR3: CASSLTHTEAFF. The CDR3 bases are TGTGCCAGCAGTTTGACTCACACTGAAGCTTTCTTT. The complete variable domain, with remaining parts taken from reference TRBV28 and TRBJ1-1, reads DVKVTQSSRYLVKRTGEKVFLECVQDMDHENMFWYRQDPGLGLRLIYFSYDVKMKEKGDIPEGYSVSREKKERFSLILESASTNQTSMYLCASSLTHTEAFFGQGTRLTVV.

The chain recombines TRBV5-6 with TRBJ1-1, with TRBD1 as a possible D gene (6 bases). Trimming removed 1 base at V and 0 bases at J, with 10 bases between. In germline, CDR1 is SGHDT, CDR2 YYEEEE. The CDR3 spans 15 residues. For the CDR3, the DNA is TGTGCCAGCAGCTTGAGACAGGCGATGAACACTGAAGCTTTCTTT. Translation gives CASSLRQAMNTEAFF.